These T cell receptor beta chains were read from a single sample in a study of shared clonotypes between healthy human individuals. The method was immunoSEQ multiplex PCR; TCRdb's version includes in-frame clones alone and lacks a portion of them. The sample has fewer than 500,000 clones; over 75% are singletons. Material for sequencing was PBMCs. Every receptor here comes from a middle-aged woman in good health. Some clones in this sample may be carry-over from other donors' samples. The CDR3 runs from the conserved cysteine through the conserved F or W. The D gene is left open where the match is weak. Clone size appears in some rows only: once, few, many, or a class for an expanded clone.

TRBV27,15,.,TRBJ2-1,.,CASSVRDGSYNEQFF,TGTGCCAGCAGTGTCCGGGACGGTTCCTACAATGAGCAGTTCTTC
TRBV6-1,11,.,TRBJ2-7,.,CASSAPYEQYF,TGTGCCAGCAGTGCCCCCTACGAGCAGTACTTC
TRBV2,19,.,TRBJ2-7,TRBD1,CASRPGQGFDWLTSYEQYF,TGTGCCAGCAGACCGGGACAGGGGTTTGATTGGCTGACCTCCTACGAGCAGTACTTC
TRBV9,13,.,TRBJ2-1,.,CASSLTSYNEQFF,TGTGCCAGCAGCCTAACTAGCTACAATGAGCAGTTCTTC
TRBV6-6,14,.,TRBJ2-7,TRBD1,CASRDPGQPREQYF,TGTGCCAGCAGAGACCCGGGACAGCCTCGCGAGCAGTACTTC
TRBV7-9,12,once,TRBJ1-1,.,CASSLSNTEAFF,TGTGCCAGCAGCCTTTCGAACACTGAAGCTTTCTTT
TRBV7-9,16,.,TRBJ2-1,.,CASSLKLRVSRYEQFF,TGTGCCAGCAGCTTAAAGTTAAGGGTGTCTAGGTATGAGCAGTTCTTC
TRBV28,15,once,TRBJ2-3,.,CASSLLSVAVDTQYF,TGTGCCAGCAGTTTATTATCGGTAGCGGTAGATACGCAGTATTTT
TRBV28,15,.,TRBJ2-7,TRBD2,CASTTTGGSLYEQYF,TGTGCCAGCACCACCACGGGGGGTTCCCTCTACGAGCAGTACTTC
TRBV27,14,.,TRBJ2-7,TRBD2,CASSPGLAGNEQYF,TGTGCCAGCAGTCCTGGACTAGCGGGAAACGAGCAGTACTTC
TRBV6-1,12,.,TRBJ1-2,.,CASSETNYGYTF,TGTGCCAGCAGTGAAACTAACTATGGCTACACCTTC
TRBV6-1,14,.,TRBJ2-7,.,CASSDGGTVYEQYF,TGTGCCAGCAGTGACGGCGGGACCGTCTACGAGCAGTACTTC
TRBV2,13,.,TRBJ2-4,.,CASSASVRNIQYF,TGTGCCAGCAGTGCCAGCGTTAGAAACATTCAGTACTTC
TRBV6-6,15,.,TRBJ2-1,.,CASSLTANSYNEQFF,TGTGCCAGCAGTCTAACAGCCAACTCCTACAATGAGCAGTTCTTC
TRBV29-1,14,.,TRBJ1-1,.,CSVERGEGEPEAFF,TGCAGCGTTGAAAGGGGGGAGGGAGAACCTGAAGCTTTCTTT
TRBV6-1,14,.,TRBJ2-1,TRBD1,CASMTDRGLGEQFF,TGTGCCAGCATGACGGACAGGGGGCTTGGAGAGCAGTTCTTC
TRBV4-2,15,once,TRBJ1-3,.,CASSQGVFSGNTIYF,TGTGCCAGCAGCCAAGGAGTCTTCTCTGGAAACACCATATATTTT
TRBV14,24,.,TRBJ2-7,TRBD2,CASSQPGGFGLSGGEDRGAREQYF,TGTGCCAGCAGCCAACCGGGAGGGTTTGGATTATCTGGAGGGGAAGACCGCGGGGCTCGCGAGCAGTACTTC
TRBV6-7,20,.,TRBJ1-5,TRBD1,CASTRLRQGEGRGFNQPQHF,TGTGCCAGCACTAGACTCCGGCAGGGGGAGGGGAGGGGCTTCAATCAGCCCCAGCATTTT
TRBV2,14,.,TRBJ2-2,TRBD1,CASRGDRNTGELFF,TGTGCCAGCAGGGGGGACAGGAACACCGGGGAGCTGTTTTTT
TRBV30,12,.,TRBJ2-1,TRBD2,CAWSVQREKKFF,TGTGCCTGGAGTGTACAGCGGGAGAAGAAGTTCTTC
TRBV19,14,.,TRBJ2-1,.,CASSIGPQNYEQFF,TGTGCCAGTAGTATAGGACCACAAAACTATGAGCAGTTCTTC
TRBV25-1,16,.,TRBJ2-2,TRBD2,CASSEWTSGRTGELFF,TGTGCCAGCAGTGAATGGACTAGCGGGAGAACCGGGGAGCTGTTTTTT
TRBV6-1,15,.,TRBJ2-1,.,CASSEAGARTNEQFF,TGTGCCAGCAGTGAAGCGGGAGCCCGAACTAATGAGCAGTTCTTC
TRBV19,13,.,TRBJ2-1,TRBD2,CASRGLAGTEQFF,TGTGCCAGTAGGGGACTAGCGGGTACTGAGCAGTTCTTC
TRBV18,15,.,TRBJ1-3,.,CASSPQPGPGNTIYF,TGTGCCAGCTCACCACAACCGGGGCCTGGAAACACCATATATTTT
TRBV28,23,.,TRBJ2-6,.,CASSSGTLRWRGPNLTGANVLTF,TGTGCCAGCAGTTCCGGGACGCTACGATGGCGAGGTCCAAACCTTACTGGGGCCAACGTCCTGACTTTC
TRBV7-8,16,.,TRBJ2-7,TRBD2,CASSLGGRREGYEQYF,TGTGCCAGCAGCTTAGGGGGGCGGCGGGAGGGTTACGAGCAGTACTTC
TRBV30,13,.,TRBJ1-5,.,CAWSKGDNQPQHF,TGTGCCTGGAGTAAGGGGGACAATCAGCCCCAGCATTTT
TRBV18,14,few,TRBJ2-7,TRBD2,CASSPPSGSYEQYF,TGTGCCAGCTCACCCCCTAGCGGGAGTTACGAGCAGTACTTC
TRBV6-5,14,once,TRBJ1-5,TRBD1,CASSRDREDQPQHF,TGTGCCAGCAGTAGGGACAGAGAAGATCAGCCCCAGCATTTT
TRBV4-2,14,.,TRBJ1-2,.,CASSQLGTVGGYTF,TGTGCCAGCAGCCAGTTGGGGACTGTCGGTGGCTACACCTTC
TRBV9,14,.,TRBJ2-3,.,CASSTRTSTDTQYF,TGTGCCAGCAGCACCCGGACTAGCACAGATACGCAGTATTTT
TRBV4-2,17,.,TRBJ2-7,TRBD2,CASSQVGTSGISYEQYF,TGTGCCAGCAGCCAAGTGGGAACTAGCGGGATTAGCTACGAGCAGTACTTC
TRBV28,15,.,TRBJ2-1,.,CASSLISTTYNEQFF,TGTGCCAGCAGTTTAATCTCCACTACTTACAATGAGCAGTTCTTC
TRBV7-3,14,few,TRBJ2-1,.,CASSPSGGHNEQFF,TGTGCCAGCAGCCCCAGCGGAGGTCACAATGAGCAGTTCTTC
TRBV11-2,15,.,TRBJ1-5,.,CASSLIWGSNQPQHF,TGTGCCAGCAGCTTAATTTGGGGAAGCAATCAGCCCCAGCATTTT
TRBV14,16,.,TRBJ2-7,.,CASSQDQGSPTYEQYF,TGTGCCAGCAGCCAAGATCAAGGCAGCCCTACCTACGAGCAGTACTTC
TRBV4-2,14,.,TRBJ2-7,TRBD2,CASSRGAGDYEQYF,TGTGCCAGCAGCCGGGGTGCGGGGGACTACGAGCAGTACTTC
TRBV27,14,.,TRBJ1-4,.,CASSFRGGDEKLFF,TGTGCCAGCAGTTTTAGGGGAGGCGATGAAAAACTGTTTTTT
TRBV5-1,15,.,TRBJ2-1,TRBD2,CASRLAGPLYNEQFF,TGCGCCAGCAGACTAGCGGGACCGCTTTACAATGAGCAGTTCTTC
TRBV5-5,13,few,TRBJ2-2,.,CASSLLGPGELFF,TGTGCCAGCAGCTTGTTAGGGCCCGGGGAGCTGTTTTTT
TRBV6-1,15,many,TRBJ1-2,.,CASSVTTNSNYGYTF,TGTGCCAGCAGTGTAACGACAAATTCTAACTATGGCTACACCTTC
TRBV2,13,.,TRBJ1-2,TRBD1,CASSENRGYGYTF,TGTGCCAGCAGTGAAAACAGGGGCTATGGCTACACCTTC
TRBV18,15,once,TRBJ2-7,.,CASSPRGRGTYEQYF,TGTGCCAGCTCACCACGAGGACGGGGGACCTACGAGCAGTACTTC